Below, 13 T cell receptor delta chains from the same sample are listed, as sequenced in a study of human gamma delta and Vdelta1 T cells. TCRdb repeated clone calling on the PCR reads with CATT. Among a few thousand delta-chain clones listed, under 30% were seen once. Material for sequencing was naive CD27+ Vdelta1 gamma-delta T cells from blood. The receptors shown here come from a human donor in good health.

The V and J genes are TRDV1 and TRDJ1; 12 bases match TRDD3. The ends lost 4 bases at V and 3 bases at J; junction bases unmatched: 18. The CDR3 is 20 residues long. CDR1 and CDR2 from the germline V gene are TSWWSYY and QGS. CDR3 coding DNA: TGTGCTCTTGGGGCCCCTTGGGGACGGCGGCTGGGGGATACGGCCGATAAACTCATCTTT. It specifies CALGAPWGRRLGDTADKLIF.

This clone was seen only a few times. The translation of this DNA and the TCRdb protein of a much larger clone differ at residue 9, probably owing to a read error; the protein shown here is translated from the DNA. The chain combines TRDV1 with TRDJ1, with 11 bases identical to TRDD3. The CDR3 has 18 residues. Germline CDR1 reads TSWWSYY; CDR2 reads QGS. V gave up 5 bases and J gave up 3 bases; unmatched junction bases: 14. In DNA form, the CDR3 reads TGTGCTCTTGGGCGAACGAGCCCGAGCTGGGGGATACCCGATAAACTCATCTTT. It encodes CALGRTSPSWGIPDKLIF.

V gene TRDV1 combines with J gene TRDJ1; no definite D call. The CDR3 covers 18 residues. Deletions cut 4 bases from V and 2 bases from J, with 23 bases between. CDR1 is TSWWSYY and CDR2 is QGS in the germline V gene. The CDR3, as DNA: TGTGCTCTTGGGGGATCGGGGCTGGCCAACTCGGGGACCGATAAACTCATCTTT. Residues: CALGGSGLANSGTDKLIF.

Regarding this clone: A much larger clone sits a single nucleotide away, making a read error possible. The same CDR3 arises from other DNA sequences in this sample as well. This chain connects TRDV1 to TRDJ1; weak D call: TRDD3 (8 bases). This CDR3 region has 20 residues. Germline V gene lookup returns CDR1 TSWWSYY and CDR2 QGS. DNA of the CDR3: TGCGCTCTTGGGACTTTCCTACCCGTACTGGGGGTCGCGGAGACCGATAAACTCATCTTT. Its protein product is CALGTFLPVLGVAETDKLIF.

About this clone: A read error likely explains why the TCRdb protein, taken from a much larger clone, differs from this DNA's translation at residue 16; the protein shown is translated from the DNA. V gene TRDV1 combines with J gene TRDJ1; 12 bases are shared with TRDD3. V dropped 0 bases and J dropped 0; count of bases not matched to a gene: 17. CDR1 is TSWWSYY, CDR2 QGS, per germline. The CDR3 contains 22 residues. The CDR3 protein is CALGELLLRGYWGIPYTDKLIF. The CDR3 DNA follows: TGTGCTCTTGGGGAACTGTTGCTCCGTGGATACTGGGGGATACCTTACACCGATAAACTCATCTTT.

This clone has a handful of counts. This chain uses TRDV1 with TRDJ1; a weak D match, TRDD2 (9 bases). The CDR3 has 19 amino acids. CDR1 and CDR2 (germline): TSWWSYY, QGS. V lost 3 bases and J lost 4, with 27 bases in between. CDR3 residues: CALGERPSYYAGGLDKLIF. The CDR3 coding sequence is TGTGCTCTTGGGGAGCGGCCTTCCTACTACGCTGGGGGACTCGATAAACTCATCTTT.

This clone was counted a few times. One base separates it from a far larger clone, so it is likely a read error. Other DNA sequences from this sample encode an identical CDR3 as well. V and J are TRDV1 and TRDJ1, with TRDD3 identical over 10 bases. V lost 5 bases, J lost 0 bases, and 21 bases stayed unmatched. Germline values: CDR1 TSWWSYY, CDR2 QGS. This CDR3 is 21 amino acids long. This CDR3 reads CALGTGDTLRAPSKYTDKLIF. CDR3 DNA: TGTGCTCTTGGGACGGGGGATACGCTTAGAGCCCCCTCAAAGTACACCGATAAACTCATCTTT.

This chain uses TRDV1 with TRDJ1, with 8 bases that match TRDD3. This CDR3 comprises 17 residues. Per the germline V gene, CDR1 is TSWWSYY and CDR2 is QGS. J was trimmed by 0 bases and V by 5 bases; bases with no gene match: 11. CDR3 residues: CALGKSTGGQHTDKLIF. The CDR3, as DNA: TGTGCTCTTGGGAAAAGTACTGGGGGTCAACACACCGATAAACTCATCTTT.

V gene TRDV1 combines with J gene TRDJ1, with TRDD3 identical over 8 bases. The V and J ends lost 3 bases and 2 bases, in that order; junction bases with no gene match: 26. The length of the CDR3 is 22 residues. Germline assignment: CDR1 TSWWSYY and CDR2 QGS. The CDR3 protein is CALGDPRAFQPLLGVRTDKLIF. The DNA of the CDR3 is TGTGCTCTTGGGGACCCGCGGGCCTTCCAACCCCTACTGGGGGTCCGTACCGATAAACTCATCTTT.

By proportion, this clone is medium-sized. The identical CDR3 is also encoded by other nucleotide sequences in the sample. The chain carries TRDV1 and TRDJ1; unclear D gene. V shed 0 bases and J shed 0 bases, with 2 bases lying between them. CDR1 is TSWWSYY, CDR2 QGS, per germline. This CDR3 has 13 amino acids. The CDR3 DNA follows: TGTGCTCTTGGGGAACTCCACACCGATAAACTCATCTTT. It yields the protein CALGELHTDKLIF.

Of note for this clone: The TCRdb protein comes from a much larger clone and disagrees with this DNA's translation at residue 5, likely due to a read error; the protein given here is derived from the DNA. The rearrangement joins TRDV1 to TRDJ1; 11 positions match TRDD3. The CDR3 has 20 amino acids. CDR1 is TSWWSYY, CDR2 QGS, per germline. CDR3 nucleotides: TGTGCCTTAGGGTGCCTTCCACACTTGAACTGGGGGATAAAGACCGATAAACTCATCTTT. This gives the protein CALGCLPHLNWGIKTDKLIF.

With regard to this clone: The likely explanation is a read error, given a far larger clone one base away. The same CDR3 arises from other DNA sequences in this sample as well. The chain couples TRDV1 to TRDJ1; 8 bases agree with TRDD3. Looked up from germline, CDR1 is TSWWSYY and CDR2 is QGS. The CDR3 contains 21 residues. The CDR3 region has the DNA TGTGCCCTTGGGGAATTGTCCCCGTACTGGGGGTCCCCCTCGTACACCGATAAACTCATCTTT. Amino acid sequence: CALGELSPYWGSPSYTDKLIF.

As for this clone: A read error may explain this, as a much larger clone is one base away. The same CDR3 can be traced to other DNA sequences in this sample. The chain is built from TRDV1 and TRDJ1; 9 bases align to TRDD3. This CDR3 spans 21 amino acids. CDR1 is TSWWSYY and CDR2 is QGS in the germline V gene. With 2 bases clipped from V and 7 bases from J, the junction kept 26 bases outside the gene matches. The CDR3 DNA reads as TGTGCTCTTGGGGAAAAGGCCCGTACTTACTGGGGGAGCCCAGGGTCTGTTAAACTCATCTTT. Protein: CALGEKARTYWGSPGSVKLIF.